The following is a T cell receptor (beta chain) sequence with its context. Its antigen is undetermined. One end of the junction is discordant with germline, which a read error may explain. The data were obtained in a study of CD8 T cells in ankylosing spondylitis. Study results and limitations: In ankylosing spondylitis blood, a motif of seven to nine highly homologous TCR beta variants appeared characteristic.

MiXCR was run by TCRdb on the 5' RACE reads, yielding one entry per CDR3 protein. The data contain roughly 40,000 distinct CDR3 sequences, 8% to 13% of them singletons. Germline CDR1 reads LGHDT; CDR2 reads YNNKEL (reference sequence). CDR3 length equals 15 residues. The sequenced material came from blood, either unsorted or a sorted T cell fraction (not recorded which). This clonotype was sampled from a male donor with ankylosing spondylitis or in good health (not recorded which). J is TRBJ2-7 and V is TRBV3-1, with D possibly matching TRBD1 (5 bases). The CDR3 reads CATSQDLIQVNEQYF. The DNA of the CDR3 is TGTGCCACCAGCCAAGACCTTATACAGGTCAACGAGCAGTACTTC.